The 7 T cell receptor beta chains below were found in one sample sequenced in a study of cytomegalovirus exposure and HLA in healthy donors. 60 Vbeta and 13 Jbeta primers were used in PCR. Generated by immunoSEQ multiplex PCR, the TCRdb table keeps only in-frame clones and is missing some. This table lists about 160,000 clones. The sequenced material came from PBMCs. The receptors originated from a woman aged 55-75 years in good health and CMV-seronegative.

V usage is TRBV5-8 and J usage is TRBJ2-3; the match to TRBD2 covers 8 bases. After removal of 4 bases from V and 4 bases from J, the junction contained 11 bases not matched to a gene. Germline V gene data show CDR1 as SGHTS and CDR2 as YDEGEE. The CDR3 extends over 16 amino acids. The CDR3 reads CASSPSSGGTADTQYF. The DNA of the CDR3 is TGTGCCAGCAGCCCCTCCAGCGGGGGAACGGCAGATACGCAGTATTTT.

The gene calls are TRBV5-5 and TRBJ1-1, with unresolved D. V gave up 4 bases and J gave up 0 bases, with 10 bases separating them. This CDR3 is 14 amino acids long. Looked up from germline, CDR1 is SGHKS and CDR2 is YYEKEE (reference sequence). The CDR3 DNA follows: TGTGCCAGCAGCCCCACACCGTTGAACACTGAAGCTTTCTTT. Its protein product is CASSPTPLNTEAFF.

V usage is TRBV25-1 and J usage is TRBJ1-1, with no clear D. Germline CDR1 and CDR2: MGHDK and SYGVNS. CDR3 length: 16 amino acids. V gave up 1 base and J gave up 2 bases, with 14 bases separating them. CDR3 in DNA: TGTGCCAGCAGTGAATTGGGGAAGCGGGTTAACACTGAAGCTTTCTTT. Its protein product is CASSELGKRVNTEAFF.

V usage is TRBV7-6 and J usage is TRBJ2-7, with D possibly TRBD1 on 5 matching bases. The V gene's germline CDR1 is SGHVS and CDR2 FNYEAQ. The CDR3 covers 14 residues. V lost 1 base and J 3 bases, leaving 10 bases between the germline ends. The CDR3 region is CASSLEARGYEQYF. The CDR3 DNA reads as TGTGCCAGCAGCTTAGAGGCTAGGGGCTACGAGCAGTACTTC.

This chain links TRBV7-2 with TRBJ2-1; 8 positions match TRBD1. Per the germline V gene, CDR1 is SGHTA and CDR2 is FQGNSA. Trimming removed 4 bases from V and 1 base from J; junction bases left unmatched: 12. The CDR3 consists of 18 residues. This CDR3 reads CASSSSGGRPRSYNEQFF. The CDR3 nucleotides are TGTGCCAGCAGCTCCTCAGGGGGCCGCCCTCGGTCCTACAATGAGCAGTTCTTC.

CDR3 amino acids: CASSPWNTEAFF. The DNA for the CDR3 is TGTGCCAGCAGCCCCTGGAACACTGAAGCTTTCTTT. The chain combines TRBV7-8 with TRBJ1-1; D ambiguous. The CDR3 spans 12 residues. CDR1 SGHVS and CDR2 FQNEAQ come from the germline V gene. V was shortened by 5 bases and J by 1 base, with 5 bases between the two germline ends.

The rearrangement uses TRBV7-9 and TRBJ2-5; 7 nucleotides line up with TRBD1. Germline V gene sequence: CDR1 SEHNR, CDR2 FQNEAQ (reference sequence). After removal of 5 bases from V and 2 bases from J, the junction contained 11 bases not matched to a gene. The CDR3 length is 16 residues. The CDR3 nucleotides are TGTGCCAGCAGCAGACGGGACAGACGAACTCAAGAGACCCAGTACTTC. It yields the protein CASSRRDRRTQETQYF.